The clone carrying this T cell receptor (beta chain) was detected many times. MiXCR, applied by TCRdb to the RT-PCR reads, yields one record per CDR3 protein. This sample has more than 550,000 distinct CDR3 sequences, with 11% found just once. The CDR3 has 16 residues. Germline V gives CDR1 SQVTM, CDR2 ANQGSEA. V shed 3 bases, J shed 7 bases, and the junction held 11 bases outside the gene matches. These data are taken from a study of response to subunit inactivated influenza vaccine. The same data also contributed to another study, on T cells expressing NK-cell markers. Turning to that study: cDNA encoding TCR beta was synthesized via 5'RACE template switching incorporating UMIs. Beta-chain profiling covered CD3+CD56+NKG2C+, CD3+CD56+NKG2C- and CD3+CD56-NKG2C+ sorted subsets. NKG2C+ dominant clonotype frequencies in 5 or 6 donors were roughly 1.0-7.5% of CD8+ T cells. There were a few donors in whom these clonotypes also led the CD3+CD56-NKG2C+ fraction. Specificity for HCMV among expanded NKG2C+ T cell clones was not established.

The chain employs TRBV29-1 and TRBJ2-1; 11 nucleotides agree with TRBD1. The receptor was isolated from a man aged 45-65 years who received an inactivated influenza vaccine. Source: PBMCs from blood, taken on the day of vaccination. The CDR3 spells CSVEFPGTGGGNEQFF. The CDR3 DNA sequence: TGCAGCGTTGAGTTCCCCGGGACAGGGGGTGGGAATGAGCAGTTCTTC.